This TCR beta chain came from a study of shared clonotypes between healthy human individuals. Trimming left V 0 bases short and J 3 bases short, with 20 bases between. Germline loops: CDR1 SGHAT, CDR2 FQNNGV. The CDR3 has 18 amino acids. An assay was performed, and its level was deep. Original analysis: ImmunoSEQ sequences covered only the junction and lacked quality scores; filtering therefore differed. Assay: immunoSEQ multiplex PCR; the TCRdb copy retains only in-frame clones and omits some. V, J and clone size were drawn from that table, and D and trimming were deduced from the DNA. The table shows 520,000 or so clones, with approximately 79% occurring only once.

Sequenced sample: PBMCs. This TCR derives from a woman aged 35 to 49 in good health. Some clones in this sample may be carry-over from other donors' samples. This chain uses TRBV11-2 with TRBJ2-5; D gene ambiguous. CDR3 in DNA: TGTGCCAGCAGCTTAGAACTGGTCCAAACGATCGCTAAAGAGACCCAGTACTTC. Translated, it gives CASSLELVQTIAKETQYF.